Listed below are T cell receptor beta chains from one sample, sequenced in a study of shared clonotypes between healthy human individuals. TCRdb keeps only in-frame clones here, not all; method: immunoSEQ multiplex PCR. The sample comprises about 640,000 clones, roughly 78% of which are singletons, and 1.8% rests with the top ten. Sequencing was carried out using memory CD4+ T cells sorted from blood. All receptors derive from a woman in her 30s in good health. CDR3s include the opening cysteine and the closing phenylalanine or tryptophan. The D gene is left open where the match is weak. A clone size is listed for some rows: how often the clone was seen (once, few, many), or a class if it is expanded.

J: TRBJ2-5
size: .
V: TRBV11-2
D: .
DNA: TGTGCCAGCAGCTTCGGACACCTCCAAGAGACCCAGTACTTC
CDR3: CASSFGHLQETQYF

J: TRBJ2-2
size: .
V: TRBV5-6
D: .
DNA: TGTGCCAGCATAAGGGGGAGCACCGGGGAGCTGTTTTTT
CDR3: CASIRGSTGELFF

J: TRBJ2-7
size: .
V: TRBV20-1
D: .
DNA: TGCAGTGCCGGTGGGTACGAGCAGTACTTC
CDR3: CSAGGYEQYF

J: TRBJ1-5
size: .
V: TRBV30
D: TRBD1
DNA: TGTGCCTGGAGTGGAGGGACAGGGCGAGATCAGCCCCAGCATTTT
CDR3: CAWSGGTGRDQPQHF

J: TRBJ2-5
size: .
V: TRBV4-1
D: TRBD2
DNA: TGCGCCAGCAGCCAAGATCTCGGACTAGCGGGAGTCATGAAAGAGACCCAGTACTTC
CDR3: CASSQDLGLAGVMKETQYF

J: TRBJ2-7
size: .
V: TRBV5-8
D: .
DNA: TGTGCCAGCAGCTTGCTCCAGTGGAACGTAGTGCAGCAGTACTTC
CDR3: CASSLLQWNVVQQYF

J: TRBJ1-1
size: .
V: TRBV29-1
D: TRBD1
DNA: TGCAGCGTTCCTGACAGGGGTGCTCGGGGTGAAGCTTTCTTT
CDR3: CSVPDRGARGEAFF

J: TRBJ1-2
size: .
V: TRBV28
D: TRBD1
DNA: TGTGCCAGTACCAACAGGGGAGGGTATGGCTACACCTTC
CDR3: CASTNRGGYGYTF

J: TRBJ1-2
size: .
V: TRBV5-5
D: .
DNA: TGTGCCAGCAGCCCGCAGGCAATCTCGACGTATGGCTACACCTTC
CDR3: CASSPQAISTYGYTF

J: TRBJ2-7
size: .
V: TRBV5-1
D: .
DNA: TGCGCCAGCAGCCCAAGACTCGGACAGTTTCCCTACGAGCAGTACTTC
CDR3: CASSPRLGQFPYEQYF

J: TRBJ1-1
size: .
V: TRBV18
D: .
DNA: TGTGCCAGCCACGGGGTAATGAACACTGAAGCTTTCTTT
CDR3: CASHGVMNTEAFF

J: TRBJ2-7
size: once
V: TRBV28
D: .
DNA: TGTGCCAGCAGCGCCTGGGTCAGCTCCTACGAGCAGTACTTC
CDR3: CASSAWVSSYEQYF

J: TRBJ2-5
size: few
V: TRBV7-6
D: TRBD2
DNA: TGTGCCAGCAGCTTAGCGTCAGGACTAGGGTCTGGGGAGACCCAGTACTTC
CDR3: CASSLASGLGSGETQYF

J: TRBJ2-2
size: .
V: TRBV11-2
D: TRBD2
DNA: TGTGCCAGCAGCTTAGGGGGGTTAGCGGGAACAAACACCGGGGAGCTGTTTTTT
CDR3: CASSLGGLAGTNTGELFF

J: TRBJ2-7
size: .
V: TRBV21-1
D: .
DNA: TGTGATCTTACCTATGGAGGGGATCCTTCGGAAGAGCAGTACTTC
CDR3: CDLTYGGDPSEEQYF

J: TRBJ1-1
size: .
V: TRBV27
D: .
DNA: TGTGCCAGCACCGTCGGTGGGAAGAACACTGAAGCTTTCTTT
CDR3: CASTVGGKNTEAFF

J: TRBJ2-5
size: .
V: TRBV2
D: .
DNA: TGTGCCGGGGGGGGCAGGCAAGAGACCCAGTACTTC
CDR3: CAGGGRQETQYF

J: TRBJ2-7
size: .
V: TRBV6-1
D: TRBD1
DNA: TGTGCCAGCAGAAACAGGGGGCGGTGGGACGAGCAGTACTTC
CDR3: CASRNRGRWDEQYF

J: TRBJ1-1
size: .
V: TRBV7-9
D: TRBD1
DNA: TGTGCCAGCAGCGAGAGGACAGGAGCTTTCTTT
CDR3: CASSERTGAFF

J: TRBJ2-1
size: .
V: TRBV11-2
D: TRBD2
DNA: TGTGCCAGCAGCTTAGCCCCCACTAGCGAGAGTTACAATGAGCAGTTCTTC
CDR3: CASSLAPTSESYNEQFF

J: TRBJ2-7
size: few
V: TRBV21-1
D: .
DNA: TGTGCCAGCAGCCTACGTCAGTACTTC
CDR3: CASSLRQYF

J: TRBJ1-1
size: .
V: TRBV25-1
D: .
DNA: TGTGCCAGCAGTGAATACGAAGCGGGGGGAGGCACTGAAGCTTTCTTT
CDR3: CASSEYEAGGGTEAFF

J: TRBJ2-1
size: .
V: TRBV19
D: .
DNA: TGTGCCAGTAGTATATTCCCCAGCAATGAGCAGTTCTTC
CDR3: CASSIFPSNEQFF

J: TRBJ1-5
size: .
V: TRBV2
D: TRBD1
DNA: TGTGCCAGCAGTGCTACAGGGGGCGATCAGCCCCAGCATTTT
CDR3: CASSATGGDQPQHF

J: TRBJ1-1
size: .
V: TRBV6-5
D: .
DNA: TGTGCCAGCAGTGTGGCGGGCTTCGCTGAAGCTTTCTTT
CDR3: CASSVAGFAEAFF

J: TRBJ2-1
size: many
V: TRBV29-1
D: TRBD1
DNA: TGCAGCGTTGACGGGACAGGGAACAATGAGCAGTTCTTC
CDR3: CSVDGTGNNEQFF

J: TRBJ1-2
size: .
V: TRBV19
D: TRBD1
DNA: TGTGCCAGTAGTATTTTTGCAGGGGGCTATGGCTACACCTTC
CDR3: CASSIFAGGYGYTF

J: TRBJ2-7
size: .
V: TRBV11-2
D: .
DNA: TGTGCCAGCAGCTTCCCCCGGGGCTCAAGCTCCTACGAGCAGTACTTC
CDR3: CASSFPRGSSSYEQYF

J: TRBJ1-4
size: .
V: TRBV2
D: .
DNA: TGTGCCAGCAGACTTCAGGGGTATGAACTGTTTTTT
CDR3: CASRLQGYELFF

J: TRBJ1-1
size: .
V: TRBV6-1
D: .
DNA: TGTGCCAGCAAAAACAGGGAGAACACTGAAGCTTTCTTT
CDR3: CASKNRENTEAFF

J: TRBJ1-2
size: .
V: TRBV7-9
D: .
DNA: TGTGCCAGCAGCCCCGGTGGGTCCTATGGCTACACCTTC
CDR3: CASSPGGSYGYTF

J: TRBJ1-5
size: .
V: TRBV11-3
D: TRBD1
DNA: TGTGCCAGCAGCCCACTTGAGTCAGGACAGGGGGCTTGGCAGCCCCAGCATTTT
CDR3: CASSPLESGQGAWQPQHF

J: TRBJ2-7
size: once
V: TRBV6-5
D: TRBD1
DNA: TGTGCCAGCCGGGACAGCTCCTACGAGCAGTACTTC
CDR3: CASRDSSYEQYF

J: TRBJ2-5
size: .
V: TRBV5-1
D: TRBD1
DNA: TGCGCCAGCAGCTACTCGACAGGGAGCGGTGAGACCCAGTACTTC
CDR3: CASSYSTGSGETQYF

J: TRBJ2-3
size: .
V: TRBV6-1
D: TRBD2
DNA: TGTGCCAGCACCCGCGGGGGGGAGTCAGATACGCAGTATTTT
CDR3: CASTRGGESDTQYF

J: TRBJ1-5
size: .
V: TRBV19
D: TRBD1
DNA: TGTGCCAGTAGTGGCGAGAGGACAGGGGGACACCAGCCCCAGCATTTT
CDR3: CASSGERTGGHQPQHF

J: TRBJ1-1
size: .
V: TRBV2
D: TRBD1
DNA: TGTGCCAGCAGTGGTGGGACAGGGCTTACCACTGAAGCTTTCTTT
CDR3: CASSGGTGLTTEAFF

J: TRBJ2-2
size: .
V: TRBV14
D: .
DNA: TGTGCCAGCAGCCAAGATGCAACCTGGAGGGGCGAGCTGTTTTTT
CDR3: CASSQDATWRGELFF

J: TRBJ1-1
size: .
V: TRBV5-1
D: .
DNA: TGCGCCAGCAGCTTTAACGACGACCAAGACACTGAAGCTTTCTTT
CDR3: CASSFNDDQDTEAFF

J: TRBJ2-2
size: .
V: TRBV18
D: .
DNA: TGTGCCAGCTCACCGCAAGGACAACCCACCGGGGAGCTGTTTTTT
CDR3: CASSPQGQPTGELFF

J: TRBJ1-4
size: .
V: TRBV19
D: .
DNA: TGTGCCAGTCACCGTCAAACTAATGAAAAACTGTTTTTT
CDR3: CASHRQTNEKLFF

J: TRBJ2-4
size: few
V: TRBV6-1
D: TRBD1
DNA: TGTGCCAGCAGTGAAATGGGACAGGGTTTTCTAGCGAACATTCAGTACTTC
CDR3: CASSEMGQGFLANIQYF

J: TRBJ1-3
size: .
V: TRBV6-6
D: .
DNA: TGTGCCAGCAGTTACTCGACATGGTATGGAAACACCATATATTTT
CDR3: CASSYSTWYGNTIYF

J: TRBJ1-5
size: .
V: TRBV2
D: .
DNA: TGTGCCAGCAAGTCCGGGGGGCCCCAGCATTTT
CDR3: CASKSGGPQHF